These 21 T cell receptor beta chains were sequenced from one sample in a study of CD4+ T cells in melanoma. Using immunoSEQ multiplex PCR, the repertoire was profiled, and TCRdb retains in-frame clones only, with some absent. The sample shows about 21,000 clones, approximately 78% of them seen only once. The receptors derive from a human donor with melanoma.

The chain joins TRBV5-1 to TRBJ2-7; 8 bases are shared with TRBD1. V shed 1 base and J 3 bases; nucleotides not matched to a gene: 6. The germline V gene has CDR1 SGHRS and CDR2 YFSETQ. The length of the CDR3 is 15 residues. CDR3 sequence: CASSLTAGGGYEQYF. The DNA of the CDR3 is TGCGCCAGCAGCTTGACGGCAGGGGGCGGCTACGAGCAGTACTTC.

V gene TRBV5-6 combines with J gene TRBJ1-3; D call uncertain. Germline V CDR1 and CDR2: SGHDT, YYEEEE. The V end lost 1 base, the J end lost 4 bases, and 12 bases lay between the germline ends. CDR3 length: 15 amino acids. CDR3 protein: CASSLLMARGNTIYF. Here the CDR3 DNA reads TGTGCCAGCAGCTTGCTGATGGCCCGGGGAAACACCATATATTTT. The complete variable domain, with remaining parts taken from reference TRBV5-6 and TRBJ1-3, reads DAGVTQSPTHLIKTRGQQVTLRCSPKSGHDTVSWYQQALGQGPQFIFQYYEEEERQRGNFPDRFSGHQFPNYSSELNVNALLLGDSALYLCASSLLMARGNTIYFGEGSWLTVV.

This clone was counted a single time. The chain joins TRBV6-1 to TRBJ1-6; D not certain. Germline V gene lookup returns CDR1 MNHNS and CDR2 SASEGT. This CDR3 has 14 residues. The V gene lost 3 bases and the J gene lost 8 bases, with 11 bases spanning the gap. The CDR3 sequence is CASSDIGNYSPLHF. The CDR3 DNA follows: TGTGCCAGCAGTGACATAGGAAATTATTCACCCCTCCACTTT.

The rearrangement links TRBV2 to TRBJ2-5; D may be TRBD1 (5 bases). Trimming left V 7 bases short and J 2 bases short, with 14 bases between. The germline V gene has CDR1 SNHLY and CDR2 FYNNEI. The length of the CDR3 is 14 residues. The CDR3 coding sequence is TGTGCCAGCATATGGACAAATTTTCAAGAGACCCAGTACTTC. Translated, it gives CASIWTNFQETQYF.

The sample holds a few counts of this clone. For the CDR3, the DNA is TGTGCCAGCAGTCTACGGTATTCTCCCCAGCATTTT. This encodes CASSLRYSPQHF. The genes are TRBV2 and TRBJ1-5; D gene unclear. CDR3 length: 12 amino acids. The ends were cut back, 5 bases at V and 10 bases at J, with 12 bases in the middle. Germline CDR1 SNHLY, CDR2 FYNNEI.

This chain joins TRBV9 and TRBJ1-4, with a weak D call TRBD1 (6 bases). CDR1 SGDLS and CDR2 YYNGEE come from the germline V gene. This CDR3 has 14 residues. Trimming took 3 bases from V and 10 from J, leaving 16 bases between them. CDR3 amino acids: CASSAGAGVGKLFF. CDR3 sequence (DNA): TGTGCCAGCAGCGCAGGGGCGGGGGTGGGAAAACTGTTTTTT.

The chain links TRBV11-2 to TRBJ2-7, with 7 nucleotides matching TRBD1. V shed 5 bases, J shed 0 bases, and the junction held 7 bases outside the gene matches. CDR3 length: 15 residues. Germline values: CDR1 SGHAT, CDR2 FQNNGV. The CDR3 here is CASSPLTGFSYEQYF. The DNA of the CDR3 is TGTGCCAGCAGCCCCCTGACAGGGTTCTCCTACGAGCAGTACTTC.

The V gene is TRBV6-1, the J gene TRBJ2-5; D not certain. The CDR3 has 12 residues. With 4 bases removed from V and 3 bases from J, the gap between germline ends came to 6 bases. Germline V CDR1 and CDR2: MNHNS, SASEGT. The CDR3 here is CASSAKKETQYF. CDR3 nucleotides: TGTGCCAGCAGTGCGAAGAAAGAGACCCAGTACTTC.

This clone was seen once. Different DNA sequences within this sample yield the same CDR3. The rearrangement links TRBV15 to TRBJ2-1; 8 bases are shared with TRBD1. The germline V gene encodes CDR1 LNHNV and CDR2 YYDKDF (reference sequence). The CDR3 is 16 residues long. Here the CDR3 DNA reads TGTGCTACCCAGAGAACTCAGGGGGCGTTCTACAATGAGCAGTTCTTC. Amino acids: CATQRTQGAFYNEQFF. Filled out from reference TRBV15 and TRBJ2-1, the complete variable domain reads DAMVIQNPRYQVTQFGKPVTLSCSQTLNHNVMYWYQQKSSQAPKLLFHYYDKDFNNEADTPDNFQSRRPNTSFCFLDIRSPGLGDTAMYLCATQRTQGAFYNEQFFGPGTRLTVL.

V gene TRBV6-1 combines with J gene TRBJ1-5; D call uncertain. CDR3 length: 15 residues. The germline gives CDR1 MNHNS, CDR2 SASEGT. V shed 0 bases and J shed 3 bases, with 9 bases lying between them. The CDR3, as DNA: TGTGCCAGCAGTGAAGCGCCCCGTCCCAATCAGCCCCAGCATTTT. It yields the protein CASSEAPRPNQPQHF.

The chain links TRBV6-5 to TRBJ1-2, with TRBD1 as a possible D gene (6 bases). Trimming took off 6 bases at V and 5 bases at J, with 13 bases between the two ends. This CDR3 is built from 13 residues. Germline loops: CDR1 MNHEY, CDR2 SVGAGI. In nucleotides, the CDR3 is TGTGCCAGCAGCGCCATACAGGGTTATGGCTACACCTTC. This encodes CASSAIQGYGYTF.

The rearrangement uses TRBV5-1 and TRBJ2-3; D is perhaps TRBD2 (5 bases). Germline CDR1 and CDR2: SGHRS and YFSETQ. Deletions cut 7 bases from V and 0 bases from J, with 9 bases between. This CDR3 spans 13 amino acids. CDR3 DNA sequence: TGCGCCAGCGGGTGGACTAGCACAGATACGCAGTATTTT. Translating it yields CASGWTSTDTQYF. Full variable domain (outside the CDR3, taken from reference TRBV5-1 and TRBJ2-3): KAGVTQTPRYLIKTRGQQVTLSCSPISGHRSVSWYQQTPGQGLQFLFEYFSETQRNKGNFPGRFSGRQFSNSRSEMNVSTLELGDSALYLCASGWTSTDTQYFGPGTRLTVL.

The DNA for the CDR3 is TGCGCCAGCAGCCCAGGTTCCGGGACAGGGGGCTTGACTTATGGCTACACCTTC. Translated, it gives CASSPGSGTGGLTYGYTF. The chain links TRBV5-1 to TRBJ1-2; 12 nucleotides align to TRBD1. The CDR3 is made up of 18 amino acids. Trimming at V came to 4 bases and at J to 5 bases, leaving 15 bases not matched to a gene. Germline V CDR1 and CDR2: SGHRS, YFSETQ.

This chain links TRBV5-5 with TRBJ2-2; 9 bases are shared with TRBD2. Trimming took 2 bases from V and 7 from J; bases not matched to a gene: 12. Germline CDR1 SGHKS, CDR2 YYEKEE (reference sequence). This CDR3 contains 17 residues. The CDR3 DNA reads TGTGCCAGCAGCTTAGTACCTTTAGCGGGGGTAGGCGGGGAGCTGTTTTTT. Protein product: CASSLVPLAGVGGELFF.

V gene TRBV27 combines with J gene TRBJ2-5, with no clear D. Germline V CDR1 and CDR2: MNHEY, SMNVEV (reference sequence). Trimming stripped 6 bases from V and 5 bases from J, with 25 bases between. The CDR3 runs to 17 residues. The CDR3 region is CASSPAAGSGLGETQYF. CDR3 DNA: TGTGCCAGCAGCCCGGCGGCAGGATCCGGTTTGGGGGAGACCCAGTACTTC.

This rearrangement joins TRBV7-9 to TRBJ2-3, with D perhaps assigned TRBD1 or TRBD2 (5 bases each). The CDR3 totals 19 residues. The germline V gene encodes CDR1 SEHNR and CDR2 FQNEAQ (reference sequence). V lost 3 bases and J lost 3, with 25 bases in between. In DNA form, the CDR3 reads TGTGCCAGCAGCTTTGAGACTCACGGGGCAAGGGCCATTACAGATACGCAGTATTTT. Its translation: CASSFETHGARAITDTQYF.

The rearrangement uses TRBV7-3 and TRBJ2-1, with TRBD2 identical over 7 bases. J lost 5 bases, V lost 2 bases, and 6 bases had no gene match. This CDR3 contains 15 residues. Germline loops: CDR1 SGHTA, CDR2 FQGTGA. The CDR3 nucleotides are TGTGCCAGCAGCTTAGTCGCAGCGGGGAACAATGAGCAGTTCTTC. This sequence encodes CASSLVAAGNNEQFF.

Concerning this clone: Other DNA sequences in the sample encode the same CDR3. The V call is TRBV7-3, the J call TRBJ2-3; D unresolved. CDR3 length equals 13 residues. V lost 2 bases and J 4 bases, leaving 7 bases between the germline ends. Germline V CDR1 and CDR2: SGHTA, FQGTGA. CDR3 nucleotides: TGTGCCAGCAGCTTACTCGGTGCAGATACGCAGTATTTT. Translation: CASSLLGADTQYF.

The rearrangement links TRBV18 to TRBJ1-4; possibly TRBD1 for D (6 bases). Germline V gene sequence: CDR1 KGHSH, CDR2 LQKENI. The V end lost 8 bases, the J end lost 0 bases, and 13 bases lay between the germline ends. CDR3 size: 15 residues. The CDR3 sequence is CASGVQGSTNEKLFF. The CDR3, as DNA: TGTGCCAGCGGTGTACAGGGTTCAACTAATGAAAAACTGTTTTTT.

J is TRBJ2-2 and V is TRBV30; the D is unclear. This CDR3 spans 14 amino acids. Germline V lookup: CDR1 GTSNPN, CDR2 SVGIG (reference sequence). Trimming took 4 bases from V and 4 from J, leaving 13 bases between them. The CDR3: CAWKAKQRTGELFF. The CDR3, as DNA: TGTGCCTGGAAGGCTAAGCAGCGCACCGGGGAGCTGTTTTTT.

The CDR3, as DNA: TGTGCCAGCAGCCTAGGGGATGAAAAACTGTTTTTT. It translates to CASSLGDEKLFF. The chain links TRBV6-6 to TRBJ1-4; tentatively, D is TRBD1 (5 bases). Per germline, CDR1 MNHNY and CDR2 SVGAGI (reference sequence). V was clipped by 6 bases and J by 6 bases, with 8 bases between them. The length of the CDR3 is 12 residues.